This T cell receptor beta chain emerged from a study of blood T cell repertoires in COVID-19 (dated by TCRdb to about 2020). Concerning the study at large: Samples covering the acute and convalescent phases of COVID-19 were provided by collaborators in the United States, Italy and Spain. A de-identified subject ID, COVID-19 status, age in years and sex were almost always included in the sample metadata. The prospective study material was composed of cDNA or gDNA derived from T cells, B-cell-depleted T cells, or PBMCs. Samples were obtained from the ongoing ImmuneRACE study (first 160 participants) and from about 1,300 subjects provided by 6 global collaborators. The dataset comprised deeply sampled blood TCRbeta repertoires from subjects exposed to, actively infected with, or recovered from COVID-19. HLA class I and class II types, where available, came from metadata supplied by the sample provider rather than from assay-based typing. The repertoires were made available in a free public database intended to serve as a resource for research on the immune response to SARS-CoV-2.

Regarding this clone: Its antigen is still unknown. No clone much larger than this one lies a single base away; base qualities are absent.

The research as a whole found: How much clinical and demographic metadata was included differed by source and by participant, and the metadata was provided uncurated.

V lost 6 bases and J lost 3 bases, and the count of bases not matched to a germline gene is 6. The germline V gene provides CDR1 MNHEY and CDR2 SVGAGI. The CDR3, cysteine through phenylalanine, is 15 amino acids long. The sequence is cut down to CDR3 DNA, 45 bases in frame from base 1. Whole blood was collected in K2EDTA tubes by collaborating institutions according to the institutions' own protocols. For TCRbeta analysis, collaborator samples were shipped as frozen whole blood, as isolated PBMCs, or as DNA extracted from either sample type. TCRbeta CDR3 regions were amplified from genomic DNA using the immunoSEQ Assay, a bias-controlled multiplex PCR. In the paper's pipeline: Nucleated cell counts per sample were estimated from amplification of reference gene primers within the assay. To quantify the absolute abundance of each unique TCRbeta CDR3 rearrangement, sequence reads were collapsed and filtered. For each sample, productive Simpson clonality was calculated by taking the square root of Simpson's diversity index across productive rearrangements. In its TCRdb copy, this immuneACCESS table keeps in-frame sequences only and misses some clones. Where compared with another copy, unresolved V genes explain less than half of these, and the others have no known cause. That table furnishes V, J and clone size, whereas the DNA furnished D and trimming. The sample table holds about 210,000 clones, of which about nine tenths were seen once. About 5% of the sample lies in the top ten.

The clonotype was recovered from a woman between 35 and 50 years old with acute or convalescent COVID-19. The receptor chain draws on TRBV6-5 and TRBJ2-3; 10 bases in the middle match TRBD2. The sequencing input was peripheral blood. The DNA is as follows: TGTGCCAGCAGCCTGCTAGCGGGGGTAACAGATACGCAGTATTTT. The translation is CASSLLAGVTDTQYF.